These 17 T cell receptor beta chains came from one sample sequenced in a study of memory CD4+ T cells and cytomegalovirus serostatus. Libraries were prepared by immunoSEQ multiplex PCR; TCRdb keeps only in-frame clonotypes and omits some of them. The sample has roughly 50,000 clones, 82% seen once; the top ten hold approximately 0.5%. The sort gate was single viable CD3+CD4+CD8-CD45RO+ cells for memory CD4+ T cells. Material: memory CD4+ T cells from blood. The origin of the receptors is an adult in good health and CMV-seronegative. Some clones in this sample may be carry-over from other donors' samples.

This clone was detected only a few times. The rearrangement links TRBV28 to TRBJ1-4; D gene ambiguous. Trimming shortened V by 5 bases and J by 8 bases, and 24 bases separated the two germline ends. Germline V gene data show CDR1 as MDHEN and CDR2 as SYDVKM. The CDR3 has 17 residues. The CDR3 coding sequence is TGTGCCAGCAGTCCCTTCGGATTTGGGAGTGCGGGGGAAAAACTGTTTTTT. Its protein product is CASSPFGFGSAGEKLFF.

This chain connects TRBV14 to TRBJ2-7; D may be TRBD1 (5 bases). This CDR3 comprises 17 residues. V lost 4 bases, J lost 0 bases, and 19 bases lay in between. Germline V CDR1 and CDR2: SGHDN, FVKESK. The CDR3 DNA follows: TGTGCCAGCAGCCGCCCAAGGGGTAGTCAGTCCTCCTACGAGCAGTACTTC. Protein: CASSRPRGSQSSYEQYF.

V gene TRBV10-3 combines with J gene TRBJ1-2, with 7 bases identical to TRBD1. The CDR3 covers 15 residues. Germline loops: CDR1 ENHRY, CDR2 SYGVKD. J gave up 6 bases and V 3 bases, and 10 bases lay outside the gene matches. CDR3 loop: CAISEEGARGNGYTF. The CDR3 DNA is TGTGCCATCAGTGAAGAGGGGGCGAGGGGGAATGGCTACACCTTC.

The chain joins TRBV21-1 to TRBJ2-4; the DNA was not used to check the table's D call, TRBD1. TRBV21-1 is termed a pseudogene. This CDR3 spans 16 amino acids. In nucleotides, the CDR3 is TGTGCCAGCAGCAAAGAAAAAAAAAGACAGGAAAACATTCAGTACTTC. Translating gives CASSKEKKRQENIQYF.

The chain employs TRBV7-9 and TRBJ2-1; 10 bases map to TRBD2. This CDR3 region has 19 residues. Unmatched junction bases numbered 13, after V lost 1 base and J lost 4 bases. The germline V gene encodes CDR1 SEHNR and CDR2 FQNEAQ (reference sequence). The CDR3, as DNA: TGTGCCAGCAGCTTAGACTCCCTCGGGCTAGCGGGGGTTTACAATGAGCAGTTCTTC. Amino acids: CASSLDSLGLAGVYNEQFF.

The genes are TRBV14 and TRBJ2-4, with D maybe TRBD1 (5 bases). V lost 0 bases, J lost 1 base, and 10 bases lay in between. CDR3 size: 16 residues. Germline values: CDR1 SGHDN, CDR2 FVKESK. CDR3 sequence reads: CASSQESGNAKNIQYF. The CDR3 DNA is TGTGCCAGCAGCCAAGAATCAGGGAATGCCAAAAACATTCAGTACTTC.

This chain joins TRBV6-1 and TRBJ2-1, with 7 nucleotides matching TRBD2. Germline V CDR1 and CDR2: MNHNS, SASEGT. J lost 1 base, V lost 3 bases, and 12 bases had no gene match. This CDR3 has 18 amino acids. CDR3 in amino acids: CASSDRTSTAQSYNEQFF. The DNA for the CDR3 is TGTGCCAGCAGTGACAGGACTAGTACGGCTCAGTCCTACAATGAGCAGTTCTTC.

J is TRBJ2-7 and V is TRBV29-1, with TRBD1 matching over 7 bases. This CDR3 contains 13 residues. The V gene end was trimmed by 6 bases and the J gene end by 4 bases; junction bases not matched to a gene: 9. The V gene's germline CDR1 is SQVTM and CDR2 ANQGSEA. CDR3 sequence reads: CSVIRQGPYEQYF. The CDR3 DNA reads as TGCAGCGTCATCCGACAGGGACCATACGAGCAGTACTTC.

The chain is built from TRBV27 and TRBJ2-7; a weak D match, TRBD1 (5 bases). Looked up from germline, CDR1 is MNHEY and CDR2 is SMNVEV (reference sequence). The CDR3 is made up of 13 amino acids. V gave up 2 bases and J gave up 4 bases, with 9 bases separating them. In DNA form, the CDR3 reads TGTGCCAGCAGTTTAAATACAGGATACGAGCAGTACTTC. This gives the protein CASSLNTGYEQYF.

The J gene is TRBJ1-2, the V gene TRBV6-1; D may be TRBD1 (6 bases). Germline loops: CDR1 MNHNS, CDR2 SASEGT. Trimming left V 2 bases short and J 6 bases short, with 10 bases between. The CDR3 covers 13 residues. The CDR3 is CASSEMQGHGYTF. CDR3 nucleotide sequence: TGTGCCAGCAGTGAAATGCAGGGGCATGGCTACACCTTC.

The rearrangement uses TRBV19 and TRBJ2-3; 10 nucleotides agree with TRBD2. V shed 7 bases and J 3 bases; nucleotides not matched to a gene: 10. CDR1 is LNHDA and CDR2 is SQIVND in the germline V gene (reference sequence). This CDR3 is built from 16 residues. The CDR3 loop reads CASTSSPGLATDTQYF. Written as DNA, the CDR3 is TGTGCCAGTACCTCCAGTCCGGGACTAGCGACAGATACGCAGTATTTT.

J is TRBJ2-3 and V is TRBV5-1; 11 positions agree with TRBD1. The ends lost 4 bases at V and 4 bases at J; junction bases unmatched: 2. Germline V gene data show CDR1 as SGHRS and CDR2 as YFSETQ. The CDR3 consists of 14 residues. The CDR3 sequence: CASSRGQGADTQYF. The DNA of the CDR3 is TGCGCCAGCAGCCGGGGACAGGGGGCAGATACGCAGTATTTT. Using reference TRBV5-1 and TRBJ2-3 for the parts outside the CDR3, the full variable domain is KAGVTQTPRYLIKTRGQQVTLSCSPISGHRSVSWYQQTPGQGLQFLFEYFSETQRNKGNFPGRFSGRQFSNSRSEMNVSTLELGDSALYLCASSRGQGADTQYFGPGTRLTVL.

CDR3 bases: TGTGCCAGCAGCTTAGTCCGGGACAAGTCTTCTGAAGCTTTCTTT. It yields the protein CASSLVRDKSSEAFF. This rearrangement joins TRBV7-8 to TRBJ1-1; TRBD1 might be the D (6 bases). With 1 base removed from V and 6 bases from J, the gap between germline ends came to 15 bases. Germline CDR1 and CDR2: SGHVS and FQNEAQ. The CDR3 loop spans 15 amino acids.

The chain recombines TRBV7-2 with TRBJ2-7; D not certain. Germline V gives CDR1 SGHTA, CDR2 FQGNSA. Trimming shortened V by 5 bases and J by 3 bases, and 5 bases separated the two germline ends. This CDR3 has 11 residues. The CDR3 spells CASSPLYEQYF. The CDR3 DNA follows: TGTGCCAGCAGCCCCCTCTACGAGCAGTACTTC.

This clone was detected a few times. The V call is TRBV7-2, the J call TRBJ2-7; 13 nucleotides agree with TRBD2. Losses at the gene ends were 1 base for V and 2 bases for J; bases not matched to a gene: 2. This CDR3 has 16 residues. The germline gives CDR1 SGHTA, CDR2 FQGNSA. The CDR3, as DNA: TGTGCCAGCAGCTTAGGCGGGACTAGCGGGGCCTACGAGCAGTACTTC. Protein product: CASSLGGTSGAYEQYF.

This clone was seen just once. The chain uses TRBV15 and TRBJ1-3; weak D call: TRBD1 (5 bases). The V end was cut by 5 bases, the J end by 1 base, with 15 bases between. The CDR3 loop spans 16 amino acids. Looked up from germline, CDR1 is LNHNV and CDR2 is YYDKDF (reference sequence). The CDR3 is CATSRGTQGSGNTIYF. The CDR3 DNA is TGTGCCACCAGCCGAGGGACCCAGGGTTCTGGAAACACCATATATTTT.

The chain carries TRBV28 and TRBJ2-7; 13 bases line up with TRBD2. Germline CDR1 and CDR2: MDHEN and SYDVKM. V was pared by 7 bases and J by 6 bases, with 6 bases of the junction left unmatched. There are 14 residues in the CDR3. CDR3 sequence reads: CASTSGLAGFEQYF. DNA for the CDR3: TGTGCCAGCACATCGGGACTAGCGGGATTCGAGCAGTACTTC.